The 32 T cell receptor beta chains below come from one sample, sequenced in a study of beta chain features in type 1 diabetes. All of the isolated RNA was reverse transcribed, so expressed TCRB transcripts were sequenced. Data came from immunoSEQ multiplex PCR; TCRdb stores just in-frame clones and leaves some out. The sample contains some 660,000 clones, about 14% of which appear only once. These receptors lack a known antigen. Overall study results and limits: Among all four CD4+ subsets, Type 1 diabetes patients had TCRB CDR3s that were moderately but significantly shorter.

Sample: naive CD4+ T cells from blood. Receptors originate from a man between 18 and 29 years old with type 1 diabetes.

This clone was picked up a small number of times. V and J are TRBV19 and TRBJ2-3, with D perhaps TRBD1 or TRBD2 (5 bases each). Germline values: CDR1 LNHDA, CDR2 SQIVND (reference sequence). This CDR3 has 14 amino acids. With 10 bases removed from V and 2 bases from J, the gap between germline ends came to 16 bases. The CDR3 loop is CATQERGTTDTQYF. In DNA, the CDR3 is TGTGCCACCCAGGAACGGGGCACCACAGATACGCAGTATTTT. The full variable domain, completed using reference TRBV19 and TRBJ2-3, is DGGITQSPKYLFRKEGQNVTLSCEQNLNHDAMYWYRQDPGQGLRLIYYSQIVNDFQKGDIAEGYSVSREKKESFPLTVTSAQKNPTAFYLCATQERGTTDTQYFGPGTRLTVL.

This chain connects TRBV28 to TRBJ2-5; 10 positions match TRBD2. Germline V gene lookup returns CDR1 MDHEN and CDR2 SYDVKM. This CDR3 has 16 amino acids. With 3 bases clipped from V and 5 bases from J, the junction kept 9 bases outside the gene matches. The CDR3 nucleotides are TGTGCCAGCAGTTTCGGACTAGCGGTCAACCCCGAGACCCAGTACTTC. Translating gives CASSFGLAVNPETQYF. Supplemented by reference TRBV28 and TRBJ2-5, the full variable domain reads DVKVTQSSRYLVKRTGEKVFLECVQDMDHENMFWYRQDPGLGLRLIYFSYDVKMKEKGDIPEGYSVSREKKERFSLILESASTNQTSMYLCASSFGLAVNPETQYFGPGTRLLVL.

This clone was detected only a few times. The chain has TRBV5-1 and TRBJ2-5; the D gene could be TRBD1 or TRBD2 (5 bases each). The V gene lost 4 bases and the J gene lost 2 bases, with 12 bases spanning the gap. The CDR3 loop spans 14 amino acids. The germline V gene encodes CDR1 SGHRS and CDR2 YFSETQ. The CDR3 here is CASSQRGGQETQYF. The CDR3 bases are TGCGCCAGCAGCCAACGGGGCGGACAAGAGACCCAGTACTTC.

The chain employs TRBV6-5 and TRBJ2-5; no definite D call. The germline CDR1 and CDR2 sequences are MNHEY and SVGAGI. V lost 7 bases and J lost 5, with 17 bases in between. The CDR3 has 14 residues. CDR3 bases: TGTGCCAGCACCAAGTCGCCTGGACGGGAGACCCAGTACTTC. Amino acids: CASTKSPGRETQYF.

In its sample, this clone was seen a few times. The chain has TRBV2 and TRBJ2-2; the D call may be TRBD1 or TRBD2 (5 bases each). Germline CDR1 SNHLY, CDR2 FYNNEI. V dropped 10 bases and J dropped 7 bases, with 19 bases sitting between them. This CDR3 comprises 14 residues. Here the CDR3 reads CATSERGYLGELFF. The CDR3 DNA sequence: TGTGCCACCTCCGAGAGGGGTTATCTCGGGGAGCTGTTTTTT.

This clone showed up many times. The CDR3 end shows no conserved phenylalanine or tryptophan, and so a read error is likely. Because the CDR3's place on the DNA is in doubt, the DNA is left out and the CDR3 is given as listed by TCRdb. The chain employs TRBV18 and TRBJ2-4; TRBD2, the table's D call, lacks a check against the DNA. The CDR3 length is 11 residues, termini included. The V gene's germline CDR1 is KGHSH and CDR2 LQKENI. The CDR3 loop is CASSPDSGSPH.

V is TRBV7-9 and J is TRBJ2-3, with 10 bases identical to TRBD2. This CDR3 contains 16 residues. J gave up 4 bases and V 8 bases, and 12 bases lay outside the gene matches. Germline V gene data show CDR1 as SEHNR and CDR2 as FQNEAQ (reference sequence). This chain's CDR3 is CASPGGSGRAPDTQYF. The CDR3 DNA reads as TGTGCCAGCCCCGGCGGGAGCGGGAGGGCGCCAGATACGCAGTATTTT.

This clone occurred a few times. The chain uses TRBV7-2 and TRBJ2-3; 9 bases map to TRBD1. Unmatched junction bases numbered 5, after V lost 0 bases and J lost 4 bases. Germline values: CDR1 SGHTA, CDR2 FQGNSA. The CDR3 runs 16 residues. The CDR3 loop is CASSLAGTGPPDTQYF. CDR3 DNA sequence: TGTGCCAGCAGCTTAGCGGGGACAGGGCCCCCAGATACGCAGTATTTT.

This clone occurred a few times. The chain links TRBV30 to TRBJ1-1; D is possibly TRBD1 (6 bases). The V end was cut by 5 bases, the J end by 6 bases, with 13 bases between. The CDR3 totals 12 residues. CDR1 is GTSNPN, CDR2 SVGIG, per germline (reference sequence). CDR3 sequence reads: CAWDRPVAEAFF. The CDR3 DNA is TGTGCCTGGGACAGGCCGGTCGCTGAAGCTTTCTTT.

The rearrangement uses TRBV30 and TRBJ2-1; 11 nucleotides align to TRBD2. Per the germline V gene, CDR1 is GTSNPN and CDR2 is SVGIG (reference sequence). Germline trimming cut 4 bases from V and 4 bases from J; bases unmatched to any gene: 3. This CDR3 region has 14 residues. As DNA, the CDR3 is TGTGCCTGGAAAACTAGCGGGAGTTACAATGAGCAGTTCTTC. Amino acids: CAWKTSGSYNEQFF.

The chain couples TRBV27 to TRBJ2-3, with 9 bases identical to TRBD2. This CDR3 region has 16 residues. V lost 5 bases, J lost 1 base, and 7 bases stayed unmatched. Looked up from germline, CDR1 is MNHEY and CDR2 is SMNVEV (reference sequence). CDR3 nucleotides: TGTGCCAGCAGTCCAATAGCGGGGGTGGGCACAGATACGCAGTATTTT. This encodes CASSPIAGVGTDTQYF.

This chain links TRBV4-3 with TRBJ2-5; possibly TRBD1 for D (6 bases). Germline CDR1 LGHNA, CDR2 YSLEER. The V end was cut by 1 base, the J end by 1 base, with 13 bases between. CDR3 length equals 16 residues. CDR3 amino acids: CASSQGDRPGQETQYF. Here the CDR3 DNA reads TGCGCCAGCAGCCAAGGTGACAGGCCAGGCCAAGAGACCCAGTACTTC.

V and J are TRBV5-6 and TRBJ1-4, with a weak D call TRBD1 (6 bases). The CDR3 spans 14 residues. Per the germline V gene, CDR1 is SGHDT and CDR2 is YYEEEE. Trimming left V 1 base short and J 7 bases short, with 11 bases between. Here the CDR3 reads CASSLKQGGEKLFF. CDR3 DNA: TGTGCCAGCAGCTTGAAACAGGGCGGTGAAAAACTGTTTTTT.

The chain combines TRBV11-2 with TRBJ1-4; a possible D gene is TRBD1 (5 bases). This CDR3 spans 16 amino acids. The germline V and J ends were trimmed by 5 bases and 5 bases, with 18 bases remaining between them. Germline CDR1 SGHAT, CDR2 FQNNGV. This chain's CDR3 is CASSQQRGRVNEKLFF. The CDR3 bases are TGTGCCAGCAGCCAACAAAGGGGCCGAGTAAATGAAAAACTGTTTTTT.

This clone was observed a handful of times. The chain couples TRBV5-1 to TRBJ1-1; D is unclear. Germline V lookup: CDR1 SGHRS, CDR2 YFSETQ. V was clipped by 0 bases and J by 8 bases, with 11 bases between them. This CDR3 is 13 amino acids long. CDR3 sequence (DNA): TGCGCCAGCAGCTTGGAACAGAGTAGCGAAGCTTTCTTT. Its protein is CASSLEQSSEAFF.

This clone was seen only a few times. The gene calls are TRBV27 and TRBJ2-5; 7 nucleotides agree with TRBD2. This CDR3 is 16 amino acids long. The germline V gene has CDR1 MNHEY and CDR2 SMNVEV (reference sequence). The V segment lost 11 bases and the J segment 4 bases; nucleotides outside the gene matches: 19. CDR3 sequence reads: CAATQMGRDSGETQYF. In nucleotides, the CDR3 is TGTGCCGCCACCCAAATGGGGAGGGATTCAGGAGAGACCCAGTACTTC.

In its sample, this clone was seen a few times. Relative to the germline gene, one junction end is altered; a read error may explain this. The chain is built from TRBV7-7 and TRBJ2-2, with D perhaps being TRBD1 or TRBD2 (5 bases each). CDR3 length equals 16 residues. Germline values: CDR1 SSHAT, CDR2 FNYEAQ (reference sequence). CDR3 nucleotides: TGTGCTAGCACCGATACGGGGCAGGCACATACCGGGGAGCTGTTTTTT. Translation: CASTDTGQAHTGELFF.

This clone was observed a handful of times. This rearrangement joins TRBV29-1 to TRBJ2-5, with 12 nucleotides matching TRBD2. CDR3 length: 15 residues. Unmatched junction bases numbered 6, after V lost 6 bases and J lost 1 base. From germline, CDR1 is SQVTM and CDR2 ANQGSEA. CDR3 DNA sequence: TGCAGCGTCTCAGGGACTAGCGGGCTCCAAGAGACCCAGTACTTC. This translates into CSVSGTSGLQETQYF.

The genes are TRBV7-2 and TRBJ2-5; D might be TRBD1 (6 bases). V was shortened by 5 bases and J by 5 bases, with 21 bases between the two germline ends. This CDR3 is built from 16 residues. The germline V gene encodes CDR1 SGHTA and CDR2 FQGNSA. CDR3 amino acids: CASSRQQGSVGETQYF. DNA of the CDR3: TGTGCCAGCAGCCGCCAACAGGGAAGTGTGGGTGAGACCCAGTACTTC.

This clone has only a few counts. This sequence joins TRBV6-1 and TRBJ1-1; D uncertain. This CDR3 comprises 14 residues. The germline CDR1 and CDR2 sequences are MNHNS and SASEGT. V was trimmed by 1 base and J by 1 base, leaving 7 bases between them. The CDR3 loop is CASSEGNWNTEAFF. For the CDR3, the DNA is TGTGCCAGCAGTGAAGGTAACTGGAACACTGAAGCTTTCTTT.

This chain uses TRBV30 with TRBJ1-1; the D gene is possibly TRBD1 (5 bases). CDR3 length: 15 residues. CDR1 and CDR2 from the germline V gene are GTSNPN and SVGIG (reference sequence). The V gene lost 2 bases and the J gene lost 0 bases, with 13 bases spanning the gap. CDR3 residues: CAWSPSGQLNTEAFF. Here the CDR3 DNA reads TGTGCCTGGAGTCCCTCCGGACAATTGAACACTGAAGCTTTCTTT. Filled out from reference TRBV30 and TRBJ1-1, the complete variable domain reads SQTIHQWPATLVQPVGSPLSLECTVEGTSNPNLYWYRQAAGRGLQLLFYSVGIGQISSEVPQNLSASRPQDRQFILSSKKLLLSDSGFYLCAWSPSGQLNTEAFFGQGTRLTVV.

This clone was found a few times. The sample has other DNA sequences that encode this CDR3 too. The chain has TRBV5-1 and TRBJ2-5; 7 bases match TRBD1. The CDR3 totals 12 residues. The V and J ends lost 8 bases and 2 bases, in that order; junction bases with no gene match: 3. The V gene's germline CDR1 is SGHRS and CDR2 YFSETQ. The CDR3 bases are TGCGCCAGTAGACAGGGACAAGAGACCCAGTACTTC. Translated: CASRQGQETQYF.

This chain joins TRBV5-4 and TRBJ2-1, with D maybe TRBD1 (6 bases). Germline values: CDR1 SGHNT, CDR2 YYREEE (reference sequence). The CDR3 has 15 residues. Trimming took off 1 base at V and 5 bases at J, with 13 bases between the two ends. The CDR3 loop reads CASSLYWTDDNEQFF. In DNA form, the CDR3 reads TGTGCCAGCAGCTTGTATTGGACAGATGACAATGAGCAGTTCTTC.

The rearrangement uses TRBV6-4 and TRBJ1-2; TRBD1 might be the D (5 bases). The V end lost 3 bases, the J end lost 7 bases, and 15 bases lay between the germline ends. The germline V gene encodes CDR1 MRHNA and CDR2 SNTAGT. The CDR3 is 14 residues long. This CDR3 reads CASSEEGLGSGYTF. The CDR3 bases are TGTGCCAGCAGTGAGGAGGGGCTCGGGAGTGGCTACACCTTC.

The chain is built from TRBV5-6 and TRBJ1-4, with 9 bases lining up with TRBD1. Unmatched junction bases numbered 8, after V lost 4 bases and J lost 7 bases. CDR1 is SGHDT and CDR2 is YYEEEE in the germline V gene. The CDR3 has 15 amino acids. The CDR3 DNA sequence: TGTGCCAGCAGCGACCTAACAGGGGGCGGTGAAAAACTGTTTTTT. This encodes CASSDLTGGGEKLFF.

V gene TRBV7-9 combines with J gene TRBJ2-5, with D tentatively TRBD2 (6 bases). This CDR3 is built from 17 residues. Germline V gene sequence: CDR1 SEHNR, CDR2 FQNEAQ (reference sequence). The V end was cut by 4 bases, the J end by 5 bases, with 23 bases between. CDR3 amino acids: CASSSVQILAPRETQYF. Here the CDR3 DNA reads TGTGCCAGCAGCTCCGTCCAGATACTAGCCCCTCGGGAGACCCAGTACTTC.

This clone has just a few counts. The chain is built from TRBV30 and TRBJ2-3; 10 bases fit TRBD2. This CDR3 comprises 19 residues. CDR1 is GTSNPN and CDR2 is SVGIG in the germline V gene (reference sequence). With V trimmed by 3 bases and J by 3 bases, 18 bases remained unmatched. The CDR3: CAWSPLAGGKRFITDTQYF. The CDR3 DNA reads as TGTGCCTGGAGCCCCTTAGCGGGAGGCAAACGTTTTATAACAGATACGCAGTATTTT.

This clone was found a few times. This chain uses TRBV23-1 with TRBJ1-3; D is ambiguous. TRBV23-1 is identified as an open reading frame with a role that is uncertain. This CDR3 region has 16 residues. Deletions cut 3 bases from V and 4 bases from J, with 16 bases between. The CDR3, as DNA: TGCGCCAGCAGTCATTTCGGGGAGGCCCGGGGAAACACCATATATTTT. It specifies CASSHFGEARGNTIYF.

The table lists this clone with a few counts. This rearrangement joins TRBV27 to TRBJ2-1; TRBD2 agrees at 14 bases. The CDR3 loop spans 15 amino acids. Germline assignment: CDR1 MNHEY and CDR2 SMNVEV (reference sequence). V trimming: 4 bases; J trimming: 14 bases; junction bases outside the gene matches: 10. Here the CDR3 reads CASSSRLAGGPLEFF. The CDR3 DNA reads TGTGCCAGCAGTTCTCGACTAGCGGGGGGGCCTTTGGAGTTCTTC.

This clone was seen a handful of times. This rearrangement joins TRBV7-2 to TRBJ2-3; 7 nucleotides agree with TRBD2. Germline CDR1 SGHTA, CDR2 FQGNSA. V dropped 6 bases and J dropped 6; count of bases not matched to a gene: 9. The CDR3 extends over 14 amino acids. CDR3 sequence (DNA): TGTGCCAGCAGTCTAGCGGTCCCGCGGGATACGCAGTATTTT. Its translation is CASSLAVPRDTQYF.

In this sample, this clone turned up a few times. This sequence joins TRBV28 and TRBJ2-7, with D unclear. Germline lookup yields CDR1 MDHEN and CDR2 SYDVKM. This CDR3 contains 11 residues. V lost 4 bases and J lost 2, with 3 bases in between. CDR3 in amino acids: CASSWTYEQYF. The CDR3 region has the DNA TGTGCCAGCAGTTGGACCTACGAGCAGTACTTC.

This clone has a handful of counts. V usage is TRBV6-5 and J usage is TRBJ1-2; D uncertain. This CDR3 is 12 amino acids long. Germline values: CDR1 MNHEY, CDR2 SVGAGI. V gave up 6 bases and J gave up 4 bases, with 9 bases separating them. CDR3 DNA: TGTGCCAGCAGCGCGGGCCCCTATGGCTACACCTTC. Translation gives CASSAGPYGYTF.